The rows below give T cell receptor beta chains drawn from one sample of a study of T cell responses to AZD1222 COVID-19 vaccine. The table came from immunoSEQ multiplex PCR; TCRdb's copy has only in-frame clones and leaves some out. The sample has almost 55,000 clones, about 80% seen once. The sequences come from peripheral blood, collected on day 0 of AZD1222 vaccination. These TCRs come from an adult in good health. The CDR3 runs from the conserved cysteine through the conserved F or W. The D gene is left open where the match is weak. Expanded clones get a size class; other rows say once, few or many, or leave the size out.

v_call: TRBV28
j_call: TRBJ1-6
clone_size: -
d_call: TRBD1
cdr3_nt: TGTGCCAGCAGTACCCGCAGCTTGACAGGGGTAACCTATAATTCACCCCTCCACTTT
cdr3_aa: CASSTRSLTGVTYNSPLHF

v_call: TRBV7-2
j_call: TRBJ2-7
clone_size: -
d_call: -
cdr3_nt: TGTGCCAGCACCCCGTCGTGGGGGGCCTCCTACGAGCAGTACTTC
cdr3_aa: CASTPSWGASYEQYF

v_call: TRBV2
j_call: TRBJ2-7
clone_size: -
d_call: -
cdr3_nt: TGTGCCAGCAGTGAATTGGAGGGGAGCTACGAGCAGTACTTC
cdr3_aa: CASSELEGSYEQYF

v_call: TRBV5-1
j_call: TRBJ2-3
clone_size: -
d_call: TRBD2
cdr3_nt: TGCGCCAGCAGCTTGGATAGCGGGAGTTCAGATACGCAGTATTTT
cdr3_aa: CASSLDSGSSDTQYF

v_call: TRBV9
j_call: TRBJ2-2
clone_size: few
d_call: TRBD2
cdr3_nt: TGTGCCAGCAGTTCGGGGGGGTCGAACACCGGGGAGCTGTTTTTT
cdr3_aa: CASSSGGSNTGELFF

v_call: TRBV19
j_call: TRBJ1-1
clone_size: -
d_call: TRBD1
cdr3_nt: TGTGCCAGTAGTATCCCGGAGGGGGCGCGCGACACTGAAGCTTTCTTT
cdr3_aa: CASSIPEGARDTEAFF

v_call: TRBV7-2
j_call: TRBJ1-2
clone_size: -
d_call: -
cdr3_nt: TGTGCCAGCAGCTTAGGAGGCTATGGCTACACCTTC
cdr3_aa: CASSLGGYGYTF

v_call: TRBV9
j_call: TRBJ1-1
clone_size: -
d_call: -
cdr3_nt: TGTGCCAGCAGCCCAAGTAAGTTTATAGGGAACACTGAAGCTTTCTTT
cdr3_aa: CASSPSKFIGNTEAFF

v_call: TRBV3-1/TRBV3-2
j_call: TRBJ2-1
clone_size: -
d_call: TRBD2
cdr3_nt: TGTGCCAGCAGTCTTGCAAGCGGGAGATACAATGAGCAGTTCTTC
cdr3_aa: CASSLASGRYNEQFF

v_call: TRBV6-5
j_call: TRBJ1-6
clone_size: -
d_call: TRBD1
cdr3_nt: TGTGCCAGCAGCTTAACCCGGACAGGGAGGGCACCCCTCCACTTT
cdr3_aa: CASSLTRTGRAPLHF

v_call: TRBV7-7
j_call: TRBJ2-3
clone_size: few
d_call: TRBD2
cdr3_nt: TGTGCCAGCAGCCCGGGACTAGGGGGCACAGATACGCAGTATTTT
cdr3_aa: CASSPGLGGTDTQYF

v_call: TRBV27
j_call: TRBJ1-1
clone_size: -
d_call: -
cdr3_nt: TGTGCCAGCAGTTTAGGGGTCTGGGGGGGGAACACTGAAGCTTTCTTT
cdr3_aa: CASSLGVWGGNTEAFF

v_call: TRBV6-6
j_call: TRBJ1-2
clone_size: -
d_call: TRBD1
cdr3_nt: TGTGCCAGCATTAACGTCCGGGACAGGGTGTCGGGAGGCTACACCTTC
cdr3_aa: CASINVRDRVSGGYTF

v_call: TRBV10-3
j_call: TRBJ1-2
clone_size: once
d_call: -
cdr3_nt: TGTGCCATCAGCGTGGGAGGGCCCATCTATGGCTACACCTTC
cdr3_aa: CAISVGGPIYGYTF

v_call: TRBV28
j_call: TRBJ2-1
clone_size: once
d_call: -
cdr3_nt: TGTGCCAGCAGTCCTGGGGGGTGGAACGGGGAGCAGTTCTTC
cdr3_aa: CASSPGGWNGEQFF

v_call: TRBV9
j_call: TRBJ1-4
clone_size: few
d_call: -
cdr3_nt: TGTGCCAGCAGCCCAACGAAGGGAACAGGGAATGAAAAACTGTTTTTT
cdr3_aa: CASSPTKGTGNEKLFF

v_call: TRBV7-8
j_call: TRBJ1-2
clone_size: -
d_call: -
cdr3_nt: TGTGCCAGCAGCTTAGTGGGGGGGATTCGAGGCTACACCTTC
cdr3_aa: CASSLVGGIRGYTF

v_call: TRBV19
j_call: TRBJ2-3
clone_size: -
d_call: -
cdr3_nt: TGTGCCTCGAGAGGGAGCCACCGGCAGGATACGCAGTATTTT
cdr3_aa: CASRGSHRQDTQYF

v_call: TRBV19
j_call: TRBJ2-6
clone_size: few
d_call: -
cdr3_nt: TGTGCCAGTAGTAGATCTGTCGTCCCCGGGGCCAACGTCCTGACTTTC
cdr3_aa: CASSRSVVPGANVLTF

v_call: TRBV29-1
j_call: TRBJ2-5
clone_size: -
d_call: -
cdr3_nt: TGCAGCGTTGAATTGGCGGGAGAGACCCAGTACTTC
cdr3_aa: CSVELAGETQYF

v_call: TRBV5-4
j_call: TRBJ1-4
clone_size: -
d_call: TRBD1
cdr3_nt: TGTGCCAGCAGGTCGGGACAGGAGAATGAAAAACTGTTTTTT
cdr3_aa: CASRSGQENEKLFF

v_call: TRBV7-3
j_call: TRBJ2-6
clone_size: -
d_call: -
cdr3_nt: TGTGCCAGCAGGTTCGGGGGGCCTGGTGGGGCCAACGTCCTGACTTTC
cdr3_aa: CASRFGGPGGANVLTF

v_call: TRBV27
j_call: TRBJ2-5
clone_size: -
d_call: TRBD1
cdr3_nt: TGTGCCAGCAGTTTACAAGGGGGCTGGGAGACCCAGTACTTC
cdr3_aa: CASSLQGGWETQYF

v_call: TRBV18
j_call: TRBJ1-4
clone_size: -
d_call: -
cdr3_nt: TGTGCCAGCTCACCAGGAGGGCTGACAACTAATGAAAAACTGTTTTTT
cdr3_aa: CASSPGGLTTNEKLFF

v_call: TRBV5-5
j_call: TRBJ2-7
clone_size: -
d_call: -
cdr3_nt: TGTGCCAGCAGCACCACTTTCGCGGCCTACGAGCAGTACTTC
cdr3_aa: CASSTTFAAYEQYF

v_call: TRBV30
j_call: TRBJ2-2
clone_size: -
d_call: -
cdr3_nt: TGTGCCTGGACCGGGTTGAACACCGGGGAGCTGTTTTTT
cdr3_aa: CAWTGLNTGELFF

v_call: TRBV3-1/TRBV3-2
j_call: TRBJ1-5
clone_size: -
d_call: -
cdr3_nt: TGTGCCAGCAGCCCCCGGGGGAACAATCAGCCCCAGCATTTT
cdr3_aa: CASSPRGNNQPQHF

v_call: TRBV5-1
j_call: TRBJ2-2
clone_size: -
d_call: -
cdr3_nt: TGCGCCAGCAGCCAGCTAGTGGCCGGGGAGCTGTTTTTT
cdr3_aa: CASSQLVAGELFF

v_call: TRBV11-2
j_call: TRBJ2-3
clone_size: -
d_call: -
cdr3_nt: TGTGCCAGCAGCTTAGCTCGGGGCACAGATACGCAGTATTTT
cdr3_aa: CASSLARGTDTQYF

v_call: TRBV30
j_call: TRBJ1-2
clone_size: -
d_call: -
cdr3_nt: TGTGCCTGGAGTGTACTAGGGGATAACTATGGCTACACCTTC
cdr3_aa: CAWSVLGDNYGYTF

v_call: TRBV6-2/TRBV6-3
j_call: TRBJ2-3
clone_size: -
d_call: TRBD2
cdr3_nt: TGTGCCAGCAGTTTCAAGCGGGGGGGAACGAATACGCAGTATTTT
cdr3_aa: CASSFKRGGTNTQYF

v_call: TRBV18
j_call: TRBJ2-3
clone_size: -
d_call: -
cdr3_nt: TGTGCCAGCTCTCTCTCTTCGGGCACAGATACGCAGTATTTT
cdr3_aa: CASSLSSGTDTQYF